This T cell receptor (beta chain) was observed in a study of T cell repertoires in cytomegalovirus infection (dated by TCRdb to the late 2010s). Regarding the complete study: Recently identified HLA-C-restricted CMV epitopes, whose presentation resists viral immunomodulation, were targeted by peptide stimulations together with well-studied HLA-B-restricted epitopes. The HLA type of each donor mattered for the analysis, because public TCR beta signatures pointed to carriage of CMV infection along with the matching HLA type. The paper's findings and limits, for the study overall: Cumulative frequency of public TCR beta family members discriminated carriers of CMV infection plus the relevant HLA type in this cohort and an independent approximately 340-donor cohort. In the ex vivo response, HLA-C-restricted CMV-specific TCR beta clonotypes were dominant, and in two of eight donors the single most frequent clonotype came from this HLA-C-restricted group.

This specimen's treatment or condition label, per the study, means: in vitro stimulation with specific CMV peptide epitopes to enrich CMV-specific T cells. Cut back by 0 bases and 2 bases, the V and J ends lie 12 bases apart. Including cysteine and phenylalanine, the CDR3 has 15 amino acids. The CDR3 DNA has 45 bases and is translated from base 1. CDR1 and CDR2 are read off the germline V gene (reference sequence) as SGHNT and YYREEE. The sequencer was an Illumina HiSeq 1500. TCRdb trimmed the raw reads at Q25, called clones with MiXCR and kept productive beta chains. Each entry is one CDR3 protein sequence, shown with its most common DNA and genes. The sample table holds roughly 700,000 distinct CDR3 sequences, of which 30% to 35% were seen once. Roughly 20% of the sample is held by the ten biggest clonotypes. There are a few counts of this clonotype. The antigen this receptor binds is unknown. No per-base quality is available; no much larger clone lies one base away.

The clonotype comes from a human donor in good health (CMV status not recorded). Some clones in this sample may be carry-over from other donors' samples. The rearranged segments are TRBV5-4 and TRBJ2-7; the D call could be TRBD1 or TRBD2, with each sharing 5 bases. Here the sequenced sample was cultured PBMCs, taken from culture after CMV antigen stimulation. The CDR3 region has the sequence CASSLGGRGPYEQYF. The DNA sequence is as follows: TGTGCCAGCAGCTTGGGGGGACGGGGTCCCTACGAGCAGTACTTC.